The present T cell receptor beta chain was sequenced within a study of identical twins (dated by TCRdb to 2016 to 2017). About the investigation overall: To test whether fetal clonotypes persist, this study deep-sequenced TCR alpha and beta repertoires from monozygotic twins, from unrelated adults of various ages, and from cord blood. To rule out contamination, the twin experiments were replicated at different times with different library preparation protocols. The investigation overall reported the following: In beta out-of-frame sequences, excess twin sharing was weaker, because having fewer shared sequences lowered the signal-to-noise ratio. Compared with coincidental sharing between unrelated individuals, out-of-frame TCR alpha sequences shared between twins showed an excess of sequences with low generation probability. Because the same donors could not be followed over many years, the conclusions relied on cross-sectional statistical analysis. Abundant cord blood beta clonotypes carried fewer insertions; young adult naive repertoires showed a weaker similar trend, while memory repertoires showed none. In monozygotic twins, out-of-frame TCR alpha sharing was systematically underestimated by recombination models, although the models agreed with sharing between unrelated individuals. Zero-insertion analyses could be partly confounded by invariant T cells such as MAIT and iNKT, although diverse VJ usage argued against such confounding for most clonotypes.

With regard to this clonotype: Its antigen is still unknown. No base qualities exist here, and no much larger clone lies one base off it.

Per the germline V gene (reference sequence), SGHNT is the CDR1 and YYREEE is the CDR2. The CDR3 holds 14 amino acids from the cysteine to the phenylalanine. Of all the DNA, just the CDR3 is kept, 42 bases in frame from base 1. V trim: 4 bases; J trim: 7 bases; unmatched bases: 8. Libraries came from 5' RACE. The sequencer was an Illumina HiSeq 2000. A universal primer binding site was introduced by template switching, and a unique molecular identifier was present in the final cDNA, enabling accurate counting of TCR cDNA molecules. Specific primers in the conserved constant-segment region were used to synthesize first-strand cDNA for the TCR alpha and beta chains. To control for contamination, every cDNA library was double barcoded, receiving both a SMART-Mk sample barcode and Illumina barcodes. TruSeq adapter sequences and Illumina sample barcodes were added in two successive PCR steps. The Illumina HiSeq platform was used with custom primers to sequence TCR alpha and beta cDNA libraries. On the study's bioinformatics: Raw reads were processed with MiGEC to extract unique molecular identifiers, and MiXCR was used to determine CDR3 positions. Recombination models were inferred per individual with the repgenHMM and IGoR tools using an EM algorithm. Shared clonotypes were analyzed with the tcR package in R, and sharing was normalized by the product of cloneset sizes. To study raw recombination free of thymic and clonal selection effects, out-of-frame nonproductive sequences were analyzed. TCRdb reprocessed the public reads (quality trimming at Q25 with fastp, clone calling with MiXCR) and kept in-frame beta chains. Each CDR3 protein appears once, grouped with its most common genes and DNA. TCRdb's processing, not the study's, gives the V and J calls here. The sample has around 670,000 distinct CDR3 sequences on record, around 5.7% of them singletons. Of the sample, roughly 2% is held by the ten largest clones.

All donors were healthy Caucasians. The study also sequenced three unrelated non-twin adults: a male aged 18 to 30, a male aged 50 to 59 and a female aged 50 to 59. Miltenyi CD45RO+ enrichment and human naive T-cell isolation kits were used to isolate memory (CD45RO+) and naive T cells from PBMC. This sequence uses TRBV5-4 and TRBJ2-4; TRBD2 lines up with 7 middle nucleotides. The source is a man aged 18 to 35 in good health. Sequenced material: naive T cells sorted from blood. The cell subset or site label of this sample denotes: cells isolated with a human naive T-cell isolation kit. CDR3 sequence: CASSNIGGNNIQYF. The sequenced DNA: TGTGCCAGCAGCAATATCGGGGGGAACAACATTCAGTACTTC.